One sample yielded the 14 T cell receptor beta chains listed below, sequenced in a study of blood T cell repertoires in COVID-19. Measured with immunoSEQ multiplex PCR; TCRdb has only the in-frame clones, and not every one. The data show 160,000 or so clones, about four fifths seen once. What was sequenced was peripheral blood. These receptors all stem from a woman in her seventies with acute or convalescent COVID-19.

This clone has more than one count but fewer than ten. The chain employs TRBV4-1 and TRBJ2-7; a possible D gene is TRBD1 (6 bases). The V gene lost 1 base and the J gene lost 7 bases, with 17 bases spanning the gap. Germline V gene data show CDR1 as MGHRA and CDR2 as YSYEKL. This CDR3 contains 15 residues. CDR3 nucleotide sequence: TGCGCCAGCAGCCAAGCAGTGGTCAGGGGCCGTGAGCAGTACTTC. This encodes CASSQAVVRGREQYF.

This rearrangement joins TRBV9 to TRBJ1-4, with D uncertain. V was shortened by 4 bases and J by 0 bases, with 16 bases between the two germline ends. The CDR3 has 17 residues. The germline V gene has CDR1 SGDLS and CDR2 YYNGEE. The CDR3: CASSRLGSLATNEKLFF. Here the CDR3 DNA reads TGTGCCAGCAGCAGACTAGGATCCCTGGCAACTAATGAAAAACTGTTTTTT. Based on the CDR3 plus reference TRBV9 and TRBJ1-4, the full variable domain is DSGVTQTPKHLITATGQRVTLRCSPRSGDLSVYWYQQSLDQGLQFLIQYYNGEERAKGNILERFSAQQFPDLHSELNLSSLELGDSALYFCASSRLGSLATNEKLFFGSGTQLSVL.

This sequence joins TRBV4-1 and TRBJ1-5, with TRBD1 matching 9 bases. With 2 bases clipped from V and 5 bases from J, the junction kept 4 bases outside the gene matches. The CDR3 consists of 15 residues. Germline V gene lookup returns CDR1 MGHRA and CDR2 YSYEKL. The DNA for the CDR3 is TGCGCCAGCAGCCAACCGGACAGGGGACATCAGCCCCAGCATTTT. Translated, it gives CASSQPDRGHQPQHF.

V usage is TRBV10-3 and J usage is TRBJ1-1, with D maybe TRBD1 (5 bases). The CDR3 has 14 residues. The V end lost 3 bases, the J end lost 5 bases, and 13 bases lay between the germline ends. Germline V CDR1 and CDR2: ENHRY, SYGVKD. Here the CDR3 reads CAISEGAQDTEAFF. The CDR3 DNA follows: TGTGCCATCAGTGAAGGGGCCCAAGATACTGAAGCTTTCTTT.

J is TRBJ1-1 and V is TRBV6-2 or TRBV6-3; 9 nucleotides match TRBD1. The V segment lost 2 bases and the J segment 4 bases; nucleotides outside the gene matches: 11. Germline V gene sequence: CDR1 MNHEY, CDR2 SVGEGT. The CDR3 consists of 17 residues. The CDR3 coding sequence is TGTGCCAGCAGTTACGACAACCTGGACAGGGGAGGCACTGAAGCTTTCTTT. Residues: CASSYDNLDRGGTEAFF.

The chain has TRBV6-2 or TRBV6-3 and TRBJ2-2; D may be TRBD1 (6 bases). V was clipped by 6 bases and J by 1 base, with 18 bases between them. This CDR3 comprises 17 residues. In germline, CDR1 is MNHEY, CDR2 SVGEGT. The CDR3 region has the DNA TGTGCCAGCAGCCTAGAAGGATGGACAGTGAACACCGGGGAGCTGTTTTTT. Translation: CASSLEGWTVNTGELFF.

V usage is TRBV5-6 and J usage is TRBJ2-6; 9 bases agree with TRBD1. The length of the CDR3 is 16 residues. Trimming took 6 bases from V and 3 from J; bases not matched to a gene: 7. Looked up from germline, CDR1 is SGHDT and CDR2 is YYEEEE. The CDR3 protein is CASIRNRGLGANVLTF. CDR3 DNA: TGTGCCAGCATTCGCAACAGGGGGCTTGGGGCCAACGTCCTGACTTTC.

The chain recombines TRBV7-9 with TRBJ2-1, with a weak D call TRBD2 (6 bases). Germline V CDR1 and CDR2: SEHNR, FQNEAQ (reference sequence). Trimming pared 5 bases from V and 7 bases from J, leaving 9 bases between. The CDR3 consists of 12 residues. As DNA, the CDR3 is TGTGCCAGCAGCCCACTAGCAAATGAGCAGTTCTTC. Residues: CASSPLANEQFF.

The chain combines TRBV15 with TRBJ2-3; D may be TRBD2 (6 bases). Germline CDR1 LNHNV, CDR2 YYDKDF (reference sequence). This CDR3 spans 17 amino acids. V was trimmed by 1 base and J by 8 bases, leaving 22 bases between them. For the CDR3, the DNA is TGTGCCACCAGCAGAGGAGGCGGAGGGTCGGTATTTGGTACGCAGTATTTT. Encoded protein: CATSRGGGGSVFGTQYF.

This clone was seen a single time. This chain connects TRBV6-5 to TRBJ1-3; D is perhaps TRBD1 (6 bases). CDR1 and CDR2 (germline): MNHEY, SVGAGI. Trimming removed 4 bases from V and 0 bases from J, with 10 bases in between. The CDR3 covers 15 residues. CDR3 sequence: CASSSRDISGNTIYF. The CDR3 bases are TGTGCCAGCAGTTCCCGGGACATCTCTGGAAACACCATATATTTT.

V usage is TRBV6-5 and J usage is TRBJ1-2; 7 nucleotides align to TRBD1. The junction had 12 bases not matched to a gene; V was cut back by 6 bases and J by 8 bases. The germline CDR1 and CDR2 sequences are MNHEY and SVGAGI. The CDR3 is 14 amino acids. CDR3 amino acids: CASSPTGNGKGYTF. DNA for the CDR3: TGTGCCAGCAGCCCGACAGGGAACGGAAAGGGCTACACCTTC.

This sequence joins TRBV4-3 and TRBJ2-7; 7 nucleotides line up with TRBD2. From germline, CDR1 is LGHNA and CDR2 YSLEER. With 0 bases clipped from V and 3 bases from J, the junction kept 11 bases outside the gene matches. The CDR3 has 17 amino acids. The CDR3, as DNA: TGCGCCAGCAGCCAAGACATGTGGCTCAGGGACTACTACGAGCAGTACTTC. Amino acids: CASSQDMWLRDYYEQYF.

This rearrangement joins TRBV28 to TRBJ1-2, with TRBD1 matching 9 bases. The CDR3 has 13 amino acids. CDR1 and CDR2 from the germline V gene are MDHEN and SYDVKM. V lost 4 bases and J lost 5; bases outside the gene matches: 2. The CDR3, as DNA: TGTGCCAGCAGTTCAGGACAGGGGTATGGCTACACCTTC. Its protein product is CASSSGQGYGYTF.

The chain combines TRBV6-6 with TRBJ2-1; 8 bases match TRBD2. J lost 0 bases, V lost 4 bases, and 5 bases had no gene match. Germline CDR1 MNHNY, CDR2 SVGAGI (reference sequence). The CDR3 consists of 16 residues. In DNA form, the CDR3 reads TGTGCCAGCAGTTCCACTAGCGGAAGCTCCTACAATGAGCAGTTCTTC. Its protein product is CASSSTSGSSYNEQFF.